The source of this TCR beta chain is a study of T-cell reconstitution after alpha-beta-depleted transplantation in children. Preparation of the TCRbeta library involved a method that used unique molecular identifiers. Each CDR3 protein is one row after TCRdb ran MiXCR on the PCR reads. Among some 280,000 distinct CDR3 sequences, over 8% were seen once, and the ten largest hold roughly 9.1%. This clonotype has more than one count but fewer than ten. The CDR3 sequence is 14 residues long. V was pared by 4 bases and J by 2 bases, with 11 bases between. V usage is TRBV12-3 or TRBV12-4 and J usage is TRBJ1-1; the D gene is possibly TRBD1 (5 bases). This clonotype was obtained from a human donor who donated a stem cell graft to a child with SCID. Sequencing was performed on PBMCs from the stem cell graft donor, taken from the stem cell graft. The CDR3 is CASSWEGLNTEAFF. The CDR3 bases are TGTGCCAGCAGTTGGGAGGGGCTAAACACTGAAGCTTTCTTT.